The 26 T cell receptor beta chains below all came from one sample that was sequenced in a study of control samples from healthy donors and cancer patients. Assay used: immunoSEQ multiplex PCR; TCRdb lists only in-frame clones, some missing. The top ten hold around 1.9% of the sample, which has about 54,000 clones, approximately 96% seen once. The sample taken for sequencing was blood. The source of these receptors is a woman in her twenties or thirties in good health.

This chain connects TRBV7-9 to TRBJ2-2; the D gene is possibly TRBD2 (6 bases). The V gene lost 5 bases and the J gene lost 6 bases, with 25 bases spanning the gap. The CDR3 runs 18 residues. Germline assignment: CDR1 SEHNR and CDR2 FQNEAQ (reference sequence). The CDR3: CASSPDGGRRPGPGELFF. In nucleotides, the CDR3 is TGTGCCAGCAGCCCCGATGGTGGGAGGAGGCCGGGCCCCGGGGAGCTGTTTTTT. The entire variable domain, with the rest obtained from reference TRBV7-9 and TRBJ2-2, is as follows: DTGVSQNPRHKITKRGQNVTFRCDPISEHNRLYWYRQTLGQGPEFLTYFQNEAQLEKSRLLSDRFSAERPKGSFSTLEIQRTEQGDSAMYLCASSPDGGRRPGPGELFFGEGSRLTVL.

This chain uses TRBV19 with TRBJ1-5; weak D call: TRBD1 (6 bases). Germline CDR1 LNHDA, CDR2 SQIVND (reference sequence). Between the trimmed V and J ends, which lost 3 bases and 9 bases, there was a span of 12 bases. This CDR3 has 13 residues. The CDR3 is CASSIMETGPQHF. CDR3 nucleotides: TGTGCCAGTAGTATCATGGAGACAGGGCCCCAGCATTTT.

This clone has a single count. J is TRBJ1-1 and V is TRBV19; D remains ambiguous. Trimming shortened V by 3 bases and J by 1 base, and 9 bases separated the two germline ends. The CDR3 contains 14 residues. Germline V gene sequence: CDR1 LNHDA, CDR2 SQIVND (reference sequence). CDR3 coding DNA: TGTGCCAGTAGTATTATCTCAGGGAACACTGAAGCTTTCTTT. It codes for CASSIISGNTEAFF.

V and J are TRBV11-2 and TRBJ2-1; D might be TRBD1 or TRBD2, each matching 5 bases. Between the trimmed V and J ends, which lost 5 bases and 3 bases, there was a span of 17 bases. The CDR3 runs 16 residues. CDR1 and CDR2 from the germline V gene are SGHAT and FQNNGV. In nucleotides, the CDR3 is TGTGCCAGCAGCCCCGGGGCTAGTCTTTTCTACAATGAGCAGTTCTTC. Translation gives CASSPGASLFYNEQFF.

This chain joins TRBV2 and TRBJ1-3; no definite D call. CDR1 and CDR2 from the germline V gene are SNHLY and FYNNEI. V shed 11 bases and J shed 4 bases, with 21 bases lying between them. The CDR3 length is 15 residues. The CDR3 nucleotides are TGTGCCGCGGGCCTTGCCGCAGAGACGGGAAACACCATATATTTT. This encodes CAAGLAAETGNTIYF.

CDR3 amino acids: CASSVAAGASTDTQYF. In DNA form, the CDR3 reads TGTGCCAGCAGCGTAGCTGCGGGTGCTAGCACAGATACGCAGTATTTT. The rearrangement uses TRBV9 and TRBJ2-3, with D possibly matching TRBD2 (5 bases). Germline V lookup: CDR1 SGDLS, CDR2 YYNGEE. V was clipped by 0 bases and J by 0 bases, with 11 bases between them. The CDR3 is 16 amino acids. Combining the CDR3 with reference TRBV9 and TRBJ2-3 gives the whole variable domain DSGVTQTPKHLITATGQRVTLRCSPRSGDLSVYWYQQSLDQGLQFLIQYYNGEERAKGNILERFSAQQFPDLHSELNLSSLELGDSALYFCASSVAAGASTDTQYFGPGTRLTVL.

V usage is TRBV7-2 and J usage is TRBJ2-7; 8 bases match TRBD1. After removal of 2 bases from V and 3 bases from J, the junction contained 6 bases not matched to a gene. The germline V gene has CDR1 SGHTA and CDR2 FQGNSA. This CDR3 region has 15 residues. The CDR3 sequence is CASSLSQGAFYEQYF. The CDR3 nucleotides read TGTGCCAGCAGCTTATCCCAGGGGGCCTTCTACGAGCAGTACTTC.

The chain joins TRBV9 to TRBJ1-1; no clear D gene. Trimming shortened V by 0 bases and J by 1 base, and 4 bases separated the two germline ends. CDR1 is SGDLS, CDR2 YYNGEE, per germline. This CDR3 region has 13 residues. The CDR3 nucleotides are TGTGCCAGCAGCGTAGGAAAGAACACTGAAGCTTTCTTT. This encodes CASSVGKNTEAFF.

This sequence joins TRBV11-2 and TRBJ2-1; 15 positions match TRBD2. Trimming at V came to 1 base and at J to 3 bases, leaving 4 bases not matched to a gene. Looked up from germline, CDR1 is SGHAT and CDR2 is FQNNGV. The CDR3 totals 18 residues. Here the CDR3 reads CASSLARGLAGGYNEQFF. The DNA for the CDR3 is TGTGCCAGCAGCTTAGCCCGGGGACTAGCGGGAGGCTACAATGAGCAGTTCTTC.

J is TRBJ2-7 and V is TRBV7-9; weak D call: TRBD2 (6 bases). Germline V gives CDR1 SEHNR, CDR2 FQNEAQ (reference sequence). This CDR3 spans 12 amino acids. Trimming stripped 5 bases from V and 5 bases from J, with 10 bases between. The chain's CDR3 is CASSPTRDEQYF. The CDR3 DNA reads TGTGCCAGCAGCCCGACTAGGGACGAGCAGTACTTC.

J is TRBJ2-3 and V is TRBV19; 11 nucleotides match TRBD2. The ends lost 1 base at V and 3 bases at J; junction bases unmatched: 9. The CDR3 consists of 18 residues. CDR1 is LNHDA, CDR2 SQIVND, per germline (reference sequence). The CDR3 nucleotides are TGTGCCAGTAGTATAGGGATAGGTAGCGGGAGGGGGACAGATACGCAGTATTTT. Amino acid sequence: CASSIGIGSGRGTDTQYF. The variable domain in full, completed from reference TRBV19 and TRBJ2-3, reads DGGITQSPKYLFRKEGQNVTLSCEQNLNHDAMYWYRQDPGQGLRLIYYSQIVNDFQKGDIAEGYSVSREKKESFPLTVTSAQKNPTAFYLCASSIGIGSGRGTDTQYFGPGTRLTVL.

The V call is TRBV9, the J call TRBJ2-3; D is possibly TRBD2 (6 bases). Germline V CDR1 and CDR2: SGDLS, YYNGEE. The CDR3 sequence is 15 residues long. V shed 3 bases and J shed 9 bases, with 20 bases lying between them. CDR3: CASSEGSGEVLTQYF. The CDR3, as DNA: TGTGCCAGCAGCGAGGGGTCCGGGGAGGTTTTAACGCAGTATTTT.

The CDR3 reads CASSPEGYNEQFF. The CDR3 DNA is TGTGCCAGCTCACCTGAGGGGTACAATGAGCAGTTCTTC. V gene TRBV18 combines with J gene TRBJ2-1, with D possibly called TRBD1 or TRBD2 (5 bases each). The CDR3 consists of 13 residues. V lost 3 bases and J 4 bases, leaving 7 bases between the germline ends. Germline values: CDR1 KGHSH, CDR2 LQKENI. Supplemented by reference TRBV18 and TRBJ2-1, the full variable domain reads NAGVMQNPRHLVRRRGQEARLRCSPMKGHSHVYWYRQLPEEGLKFMVYLQKENIIDESGMPKERFSAEFPKEGPSILRIQQVVRGDSAAYFCASSPEGYNEQFFGPGTRLTVL.

The chain is built from TRBV4-1 and TRBJ1-1; 7 nucleotides line up with TRBD1. The CDR3 totals 14 residues. The junction had 5 bases not matched to a gene; V was cut back by 3 bases and J by 4 bases. The V gene's germline CDR1 is MGHRA and CDR2 YSYEKL. In nucleotides, the CDR3 is TGCGCCAGCAGCCATACAGGGGAAGGCACTGAAGCTTTCTTT. Translated, it gives CASSHTGEGTEAFF.

The chain uses TRBV6-1 and TRBJ2-3; no reliable D call. From germline, CDR1 is MNHNS and CDR2 SASEGT. V lost 2 bases, J lost 3 bases, and 18 bases lay in between. The CDR3 sequence is 17 residues long. The CDR3 nucleotides read TGTGCCAGCAGTGAACTTCTAAGAGCCGATCTGACAGATACGCAGTATTTT. Encoded protein: CASSELLRADLTDTQYF.

The chain carries TRBV19 and TRBJ2-7; tentatively, D is TRBD1 or TRBD2 (5 bases each). V lost 3 bases and J lost 5, with 11 bases in between. The CDR3 runs 13 residues. Germline CDR1 and CDR2: LNHDA and SQIVND (reference sequence). DNA of the CDR3: TGTGCCAGTAGTATCGGGACCCGGGACGAGCAGTACTTC. Translated: CASSIGTRDEQYF.

The chain employs TRBV27 and TRBJ2-2, with D uncertain. This CDR3 is built from 13 residues. Germline CDR1 MNHEY, CDR2 SMNVEV (reference sequence). With 6 bases removed from V and 0 bases from J, the gap between germline ends came to 5 bases. The CDR3 here is CASRATNTGELFF. CDR3 nucleotide sequence: TGTGCCAGCAGGGCAACGAACACCGGGGAGCTGTTTTTT.

The rearrangement links TRBV5-1 to TRBJ2-7; 9 bases match TRBD2. After removal of 4 bases from V and 2 bases from J, the junction contained 7 bases not matched to a gene. From germline, CDR1 is SGHRS and CDR2 YFSETQ. This CDR3 is built from 15 residues. In nucleotides, the CDR3 is TGCGCCAGCAGCCAACTAGCGGGTACAACCTACGAGCAGTACTTC. Translation: CASSQLAGTTYEQYF.

V and J are TRBV6-4 and TRBJ1-1; D possibly corresponds to TRBD1 (6 bases). The CDR3 length is 14 residues. The ends were cut back, 5 bases at V and 0 bases at J, with 10 bases in the middle. Germline V gene sequence: CDR1 MRHNA, CDR2 SNTAGT. The CDR3 DNA is TGTGCCAGCAGTAGGGACACTTTGAACACTGAAGCTTTCTTT. Its translation: CASSRDTLNTEAFF.

This clone has just one count. The CDR3 DNA sequence: TGTGCCAGCAACGAACGGTATTGGACCGGAGTCTACGAGCAGTACTTC. Encoded protein: CASNERYWTGVYEQYF. V and J are TRBV2 and TRBJ2-7; no clear D gene. V lost 7 bases to trimming and J lost 3 bases, with 22 bases between them. CDR1 SNHLY and CDR2 FYNNEI come from the germline V gene. This CDR3 region has 16 residues. The whole variable domain, remainder taken from reference TRBV2 and TRBJ2-7, is EPEVTQTPSHQVTQMGQEVILRCVPISNHLYFYWYRQILGQKVEFLVSFYNNEISEKSEIFDDQFSVERPDGSNFTLKIRSTKLEDSAMYFCASNERYWTGVYEQYFGPGTRLTVT.

In DNA form, the CDR3 reads TGTGCCAGCAGCTTTTCAGGAGACAACACCGGGGAGCTGTTTTTT. Encoded protein: CASSFSGDNTGELFF. The chain carries TRBV7-9 and TRBJ2-2; D gene uncertain. CDR3 length equals 15 residues. The germline gives CDR1 SEHNR, CDR2 FQNEAQ (reference sequence). V dropped 3 bases and J dropped 2 bases, with 10 bases sitting between them.

The V gene is TRBV5-4, the J gene TRBJ2-2; possible D gene TRBD1, 6 bases. CDR1 is SGHNT and CDR2 is YYREEE in the germline V gene (reference sequence). Deletions cut 0 bases from V and 5 bases from J, with 11 bases between. The CDR3 runs 15 residues. This chain's CDR3 is CASSLGDTATGELFF. CDR3 sequence (DNA): TGTGCCAGCAGCTTGGGGGACACAGCAACCGGGGAGCTGTTTTTT.

The chain is built from TRBV7-6 and TRBJ2-7; 8 nucleotides agree with TRBD1. The J segment lost 7 bases and the V segment lost 1 base, leaving 9 bases of the junction unmatched. This CDR3 region has 15 residues. Germline V gene sequence: CDR1 SGHVS, CDR2 FNYEAQ. The CDR3 nucleotides read TGTGCCAGCAGCTTAGAGGGTCAGGGGGCAGGGGAGCAGTACTTC. It translates to CASSLEGQGAGEQYF.

The chain joins TRBV14 to TRBJ2-7, with 11 nucleotides matching TRBD2. Losses at the gene ends were 3 bases for V and 0 bases for J; bases not matched to a gene: 4. The CDR3 runs to 16 residues. CDR1 and CDR2 from the germline V gene are SGHDN and FVKESK. CDR3 loop: CASSQLAGGPSYEQYF. The CDR3 DNA reads as TGTGCCAGCAGCCAGCTAGCGGGAGGACCCTCCTACGAGCAGTACTTC.

V gene TRBV11-2 combines with J gene TRBJ1-2; D is unclear. This CDR3 comprises 12 residues. Trimming shortened V by 4 bases and J by 4 bases, and 7 bases separated the two germline ends. CDR1 is SGHAT and CDR2 is FQNNGV in the germline V gene. DNA for the CDR3: TGTGCCAGCAGCTCCGACACCTATGGCTACACCTTC. This gives the protein CASSSDTYGYTF.

The rearrangement joins TRBV18 to TRBJ1-5, with no clear D. V was clipped by 3 bases and J by 5 bases, with 14 bases between them. The CDR3 is 15 residues long. Germline V CDR1 and CDR2: KGHSH, LQKENI. CDR3 protein: CASSPLSGSHQPQHF. The DNA of the CDR3 is TGTGCCAGCTCACCCCTCTCCGGGTCCCATCAGCCCCAGCATTTT.